The present entry profiles one T cell receptor beta chain with its context. The data derive from a study of blood T cell repertoires in COVID-19. Data came from immunoSEQ multiplex PCR; TCRdb stores just in-frame clones and leaves some out. Among 200,000 to 250,000 clones listed, about 90% were seen once. Material: peripheral blood. This clonotype was sampled from a man in his late teens or twenties with active or convalescent COVID-19.

The CDR3 region has the DNA TGTGCCAGCAGCAAATCAGGTAACACTGAAGCTTTCTTT. As protein: CASSKSGNTEAFF. V is TRBV7-9 and J is TRBJ1-1; D not certain. Germline V CDR1 and CDR2: SEHNR, FQNEAQ (reference sequence). V was clipped by 5 bases and J by 2 bases, with 9 bases between them. The CDR3 runs 13 residues.